The T cell receptor (beta chain) described here comes from a study of blood T cells in healthy people across ages. Trimming at V came to 5 bases and at J to 2 bases, leaving 6 bases not matched to a gene. This CDR3 contains 16 residues. Germline CDR1 MDHEN, CDR2 SYDVKM. Alongside a J-beta primer mix, a sample-barcoded 5' primer served in a second PCR lasting about 7 to 12 cycles. Each CDR3 protein is one row after TCRdb ran MiXCR on the 5' RACE reads. The sample consists of about 1 million distinct CDR3 sequences, more than 35% of them appearing once. The chain links TRBV28 to TRBJ2-4; 10 bases map to TRBD1. Input material: blood. The clonotype was recovered from a woman aged 60-75 years in good health. The CDR3 DNA sequence: TGTGCCAGCAGTATGGGACAGGGGATAACCAAAAACATTCAGTACTTC. Protein product: CASSMGQGITKNIQYF.